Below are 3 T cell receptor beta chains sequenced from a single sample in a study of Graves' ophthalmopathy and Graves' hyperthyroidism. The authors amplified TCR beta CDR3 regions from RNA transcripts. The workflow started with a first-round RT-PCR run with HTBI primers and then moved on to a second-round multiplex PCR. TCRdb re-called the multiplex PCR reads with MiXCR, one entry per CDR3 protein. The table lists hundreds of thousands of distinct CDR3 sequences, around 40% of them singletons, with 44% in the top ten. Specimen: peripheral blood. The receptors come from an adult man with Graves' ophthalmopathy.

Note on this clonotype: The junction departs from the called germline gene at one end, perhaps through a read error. The CDR3 loop is CASSTDSTIYNSPLHF. Written as DNA, the CDR3 is TGTGCCAGCAGTACGGACAGTACCATCTATAATTCACCCCTCCACTTT. The rearrangement joins TRBV10-3 to TRBJ1-6; the D gene is possibly TRBD1 (6 bases). Germline V gene sequence: CDR1 ENHRY, CDR2 SYGVKD. The CDR3 contains 16 residues.

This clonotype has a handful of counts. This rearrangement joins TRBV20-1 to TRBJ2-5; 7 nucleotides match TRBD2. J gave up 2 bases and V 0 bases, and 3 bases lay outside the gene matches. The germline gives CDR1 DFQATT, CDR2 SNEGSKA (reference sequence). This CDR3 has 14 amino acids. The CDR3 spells CSARDGGSQETQYF. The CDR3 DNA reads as TGCAGTGCTAGAGACGGCGGGAGTCAAGAGACCCAGTACTTC.

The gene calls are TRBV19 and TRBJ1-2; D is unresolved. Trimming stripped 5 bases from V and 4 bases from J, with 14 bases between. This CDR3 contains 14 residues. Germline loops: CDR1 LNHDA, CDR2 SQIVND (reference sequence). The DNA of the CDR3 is TGTGCCAGTAGTTCGGACGGGAGGCTCTATGGCTACACCTTC. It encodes CASSSDGRLYGYTF.